This TCR beta chain was recovered during a study of shared clonotypes between healthy human individuals. Study overall: Donors had three CD4 naive, three CD4 memory, two CD8 naive and one CD8 memory plate apiece.

General study findings and limits: It was expected that sequencing depth would affect clonotype sharing among donors.

Comments on this clone: Its antigen is still unknown.

This CDR3 has 17 amino acids. Deletions cut 0 bases from V and 1 base from J, with 19 bases between. Germline V lookup: CDR1 GTSNPN, CDR2 SVGIG (reference sequence). Using immunoSEQ multiplex PCR, the repertoire was profiled, and TCRdb retains in-frame clones only, with some absent. Of approximately 710,000 clones listed, about 90% are singletons. This clonotype was sampled from a man aged 18 to 30 in good health. Some clones in this sample may be carry-over from other donors' samples. Sequenced material: memory CD8+ T cells from PBMCs. As to subset: CD45RO+ cells pooled with CCR7-negative TemRA cells. The chain couples TRBV30 to TRBJ2-7, with D possibly TRBD2 on 5 matching bases. This CDR3 is CAWSVLRIRDRSYEQYF. CDR3 sequence (DNA): TGTGCCTGGAGTGTTCTGAGGATCCGGGATCGGTCCTACGAGCAGTACTTC. Combining the CDR3 with reference TRBV30 and TRBJ2-7 gives the whole variable domain SQTIHQWPATLVQPVGSPLSLECTVEGTSNPNLYWYRQAAGRGLQLLFYSVGIGQISSEVPQNLSASRPQDRQFILSSKKLLLSDSGFYLCAWSVLRIRDRSYEQYFGPGTRLTVT.